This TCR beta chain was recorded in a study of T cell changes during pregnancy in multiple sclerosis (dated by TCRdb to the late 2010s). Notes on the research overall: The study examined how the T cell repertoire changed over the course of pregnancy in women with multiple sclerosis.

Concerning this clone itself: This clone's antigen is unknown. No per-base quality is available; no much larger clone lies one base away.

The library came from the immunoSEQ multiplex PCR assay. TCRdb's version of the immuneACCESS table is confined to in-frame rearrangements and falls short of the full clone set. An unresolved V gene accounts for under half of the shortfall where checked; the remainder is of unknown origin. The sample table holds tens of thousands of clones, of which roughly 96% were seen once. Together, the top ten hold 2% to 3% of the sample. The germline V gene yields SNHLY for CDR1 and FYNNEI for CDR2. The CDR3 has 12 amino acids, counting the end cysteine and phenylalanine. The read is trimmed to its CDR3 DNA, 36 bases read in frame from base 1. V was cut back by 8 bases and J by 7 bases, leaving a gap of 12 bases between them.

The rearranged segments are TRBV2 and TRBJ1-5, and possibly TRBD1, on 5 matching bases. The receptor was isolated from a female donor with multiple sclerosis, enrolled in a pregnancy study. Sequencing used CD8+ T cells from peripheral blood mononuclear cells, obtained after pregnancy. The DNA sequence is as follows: TGTGCCAGCGGGGGGGGAGGCCAGCCCCAGCATTTT. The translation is CASGGGGQPQHF.